This T cell receptor beta chain was captured by sequencing in a study of T cell responses to AZD1222 COVID-19 vaccine. Notes on the study in general: Distributed over spike, vaccine-associated CD4 TCRs predominated at 160-218 and 743-854. The sample set comprised mostly white British donors with more females, and clonal diversity was possibly underestimated. Spike-specific TCR breadth and depth rose after two AZD1222 doses. All repertoire sampling was performed exclusively after the peak T cell response.

As to this clone: Antigen unknown.

The data were produced by immunoSEQ multiplex PCR, yet TCRdb's version contains in-frame clones alone and is incomplete. The sample lists about 170,000 clones, about 83% seen once, with over 1% in the top ten. J lost 3 bases, V lost 4 bases, and 10 bases had no gene match. The CDR3 runs 16 residues. Looked up from germline, CDR1 is SGDLS and CDR2 is YYNGEE. The receptor comes from an adult who received the AZD1222 COVID-19 vaccine. The specimen was peripheral blood, collected 28 days after the second AZD1222 dose. The chain carries TRBV9 and TRBJ1-2; 9 positions match TRBD1. The CDR3 loop reads CASSPHGTGMDYGYTF. DNA for the CDR3: TGTGCCAGCAGCCCACACGGGACAGGGATGGACTATGGCTACACCTTC.